The 32 T cell receptor beta chains below were found in one sample sequenced in a study of CD8 T cells in ankylosing spondylitis. TCRdb re-derived calls from the 5' RACE reads in MiXCR, one entry per CDR3 protein. The data contain roughly 120,000 distinct CDR3 sequences, 6% to 8.5% of them singletons. Material for sequencing was blood, either unsorted or a sorted T cell fraction (not recorded which). The origin of the receptors is a male donor with ankylosing spondylitis or in good health (not recorded which).

This clonotype was seen more than once but under ten times. The chain carries TRBV3-1 and TRBJ1-1, with TRBD1 as a possible D gene (6 bases). CDR3 size: 16 residues. Germline V gene sequence: CDR1 LGHDT, CDR2 YNNKEL (reference sequence). Deletions cut 1 base from V and 0 bases from J, with 12 bases between. CDR3: CASSQGRGALNTEAFF. CDR3 coding DNA: TGTGCCAGCAGCCAAGGGCGGGGGGCCCTGAACACTGAAGCTTTCTTT.

This clonotype was counted many times. The chain has TRBV28 and TRBJ1-5; TRBD1 agrees at 7 bases. V dropped 4 bases and J dropped 6; count of bases not matched to a gene: 6. Germline V lookup: CDR1 MDHEN, CDR2 SYDVKM. The CDR3 loop spans 14 amino acids. The CDR3 region is CASSSGQMLQPQHF. The CDR3 DNA sequence: TGTGCCAGCAGTTCGGGACAGATGCTTCAGCCCCAGCATTTT. The complete variable domain, with remaining parts taken from reference TRBV28 and TRBJ1-5, reads DVKVTQSSRYLVKRTGEKVFLECVQDMDHENMFWYRQDPGLGLRLIYFSYDVKMKEKGDIPEGYSVSREKKERFSLILESASTNQTSMYLCASSSGQMLQPQHFGDGTRLSIL.

This clonotype appeared many times. The V call is TRBV9, the J call TRBJ2-7, with 7 bases aligning to TRBD1. V lost 4 bases and J lost 7; bases outside the gene matches: 8. Germline values: CDR1 SGDLS, CDR2 YYNGEE. The CDR3 extends over 13 amino acids. CDR3 in amino acids: CASSLDRVGEQYF. In DNA form, the CDR3 reads TGTGCCAGCAGCCTTGACAGGGTTGGGGAGCAGTACTTC. The full variable domain, its missing parts supplied by reference TRBV9 and TRBJ2-7, is DSGVTQTPKHLITATGQRVTLRCSPRSGDLSVYWYQQSLDQGLQFLIQYYNGEERAKGNILERFSAQQFPDLHSELNLSSLELGDSALYFCASSLDRVGEQYFGPGTRLTVT.

This clonotype has ten or more counts. This rearrangement joins TRBV18 to TRBJ2-3, with D uncertain. The CDR3 sequence is 14 residues long. Trimming took 4 bases from V and 2 from J, leaving 10 bases between them. CDR1 and CDR2 (germline): KGHSH, LQKENI. Written as DNA, the CDR3 is TGTGCCAGCTCACTGCCGACAAACACAGATACGCAGTATTTT. This gives the protein CASSLPTNTDTQYF.

In this sample, this clonotype turned up a few times. The chain recombines TRBV7-2 with TRBJ2-3; 12 positions match TRBD2. The CDR3 contains 17 residues. CDR1 and CDR2 (germline): SGHTA, FQGNSA. V gave up 7 bases and J gave up 0 bases; unmatched junction bases: 8. The CDR3 coding sequence is TGTGCCAGCAAGCCACTAGCGGGGGGCGTTAGCACAGATACGCAGTATTTT. It yields the protein CASKPLAGGVSTDTQYF.

In its sample, this clonotype was seen many times. V gene TRBV20-1 combines with J gene TRBJ2-5; D gene uncertain. The length of the CDR3 is 14 residues. Trimming removed 3 bases at V and 1 base at J, with 12 bases between. Germline V CDR1 and CDR2: DFQATT, SNEGSKA (reference sequence). The CDR3 nucleotides are TGCAGTGCTAGTTGGGCCGCCACCCAAGAGACCCAGTACTTC. It codes for CSASWAATQETQYF.

The sample holds many counts of this clonotype. V is TRBV7-2 and J is TRBJ1-4; TRBD1 matches at 10 bases. The CDR3 covers 15 residues. Germline V CDR1 and CDR2: SGHTA, FQGNSA. V was pared by 5 bases and J by 5 bases, with 5 bases of the junction left unmatched. The CDR3, as DNA: TGTGCCAGCAGCCGGTGGACAGGGGGGAATGAAAAACTGTTTTTT. This gives the protein CASSRWTGGNEKLFF.

The chain is built from TRBV20-1 and TRBJ1-5, with TRBD1 matching 10 bases. CDR3 size: 14 residues. The junction had 3 bases not matched to a gene; V was cut back by 3 bases and J by 4 bases. Germline CDR1 and CDR2: DFQATT and SNEGSKA (reference sequence). CDR3 DNA sequence: TGCAGTGCTAGGGACAGGGGGTGGAATCAGCCCCAGCATTTT. This translates into CSARDRGWNQPQHF.

There are many counts of this clonotype. The chain links TRBV3-1 to TRBJ2-1, with D unresolved. CDR1 and CDR2 (germline): LGHDT, YNNKEL (reference sequence). The CDR3 is 15 amino acids. With 1 base removed from V and 0 bases from J, the gap between germline ends came to 7 bases. The CDR3 DNA reads as TGTGCCAGCAGCCAAGGGTTTGGCTCCTACAATGAGCAGTTCTTC. Amino acid sequence: CASSQGFGSYNEQFF.

This clonotype has ten or more counts. J is TRBJ1-1 and V is TRBV29-1, with D tentatively TRBD1 (6 bases). CDR1 is SQVTM, CDR2 ANQGSEA, per germline. Trimming pared 6 bases from V and 1 base from J, leaving 12 bases between. This CDR3 spans 13 amino acids. The CDR3 loop reads CSVADRRNTEAFF. For the CDR3, the DNA is TGCAGCGTCGCGGACAGACGGAACACTGAAGCTTTCTTT. The variable domain in full, completed from reference TRBV29-1 and TRBJ1-1, reads SAVISQKPSRDICQRGTSLTIQCQVDSQVTMMFWYRQQPGQSLTLIATANQGSEATYESGFVIDKFPISRPNLTFSTLTVSNMSPEDSSIYLCSVADRRNTEAFFGQGTRLTVV.

V and J are TRBV6-2 or TRBV6-3 and TRBJ2-7; the D gene is possibly TRBD2 (5 bases). This CDR3 contains 15 residues. Trimming pared 3 bases from V and 7 bases from J, leaving 19 bases between. Germline CDR1 reads MNHEY; CDR2 reads SVGEGT. CDR3 coding DNA: TGTGCCAGCAGTTATCCCTCTGGGAGCCCGGGGGAGCAGTACTTC. Translated: CASSYPSGSPGEQYF.

This clonotype occurred many times. The chain carries TRBV9 and TRBJ1-5, with no clear D. CDR1 and CDR2 (germline): SGDLS, YYNGEE. With 3 bases removed from V and 5 bases from J, the gap between germline ends came to 9 bases. This CDR3 comprises 13 residues. Here the CDR3 reads CASSATTDQPQHF. In nucleotides, the CDR3 is TGTGCCAGCAGCGCCACGACCGATCAGCCCCAGCATTTT.

This clonotype was picked up many times. The chain carries TRBV9 and TRBJ2-7; 8 positions match TRBD2. Germline trimming cut 4 bases from V and 7 bases from J; bases unmatched to any gene: 7. The germline V gene has CDR1 SGDLS and CDR2 YYNGEE. There are 13 residues in the CDR3. The CDR3 loop reads CASSPSLAEEQYF. CDR3 nucleotide sequence: TGTGCCAGCAGCCCCTCACTAGCGGAAGAGCAGTACTTC.

The sample holds many counts of this clonotype. The chain is built from TRBV12-3 or TRBV12-4 and TRBJ1-1; D gene uncertain. The V end lost 5 bases, the J end lost 0 bases, and 10 bases lay between the germline ends. This CDR3 contains 14 residues. The chain's CDR3 is CASSPDGMNTEAFF. The DNA of the CDR3 is TGTGCCAGCAGTCCTGACGGGATGAACACTGAAGCTTTCTTT.

Ten or more counts support this clonotype. J is TRBJ2-1 and V is TRBV5-5, with TRBD1 matching over 7 bases. Germline CDR1 reads SGHKS; CDR2 reads YYEKEE (reference sequence). This CDR3 comprises 15 residues. V gave up 4 bases and J gave up 2 bases; unmatched junction bases: 6. The CDR3 DNA follows: TGTGCCAGCAGCGTCGGGACAGTCGCCTACAATGAGCAGTTCTTC. This translates into CASSVGTVAYNEQFF.

This clonotype was seen at least ten times. V gene TRBV7-3 combines with J gene TRBJ1-3; the D is unclear. V lost 5 bases and J lost 4, with 9 bases in between. This CDR3 has 13 residues. Germline V gene lookup returns CDR1 SGHTA and CDR2 FQGTGA. The CDR3 protein is CASSPEEGNTIYF. In DNA form, the CDR3 reads TGTGCCAGCAGCCCAGAAGAGGGAAACACCATATATTTT.

This clonotype was picked up many times. V and J are TRBV20-1 and TRBJ1-5, with D hard to call. The CDR3 extends over 16 amino acids. Germline lookup yields CDR1 DFQATT and CDR2 SNEGSKA (reference sequence). The germline V and J ends were trimmed by 4 bases and 4 bases, with 20 bases remaining between them. The CDR3 spells CSATERGWTGNQPQHF. DNA of the CDR3: TGCAGTGCTACCGAGCGTGGTTGGACGGGAAATCAGCCCCAGCATTTT.

This clonotype was recorded at least ten times. The J gene is TRBJ2-1, the V gene TRBV7-3, with 12 bases that match TRBD2. The length of the CDR3 is 16 residues. Germline V gene sequence: CDR1 SGHTA, CDR2 FQGTGA. The V and J ends lost 2 bases and 7 bases, in that order; junction bases with no gene match: 6. The CDR3 is CASSLPLGTSGNEQFF. The CDR3 DNA is TGTGCCAGCAGCTTACCCTTGGGGACTAGCGGGAATGAGCAGTTCTTC.

There are a few counts of this clonotype. V usage is TRBV5-1 and J usage is TRBJ1-5; 10 nucleotides line up with TRBD1. Germline CDR1 SGHRS, CDR2 YFSETQ. The ends lost 0 bases at V and 8 bases at J; junction bases unmatched: 5. This CDR3 region has 15 residues. CDR3 sequence reads: CASSLEGGTGEPQHF. CDR3 bases: TGCGCCAGCAGCTTGGAGGGCGGGACAGGGGAGCCCCAGCATTTT.

This clonotype was seen ten or more times. V usage is TRBV5-1 and J usage is TRBJ2-3, with TRBD1 identical over 8 bases. The germline CDR1 and CDR2 sequences are SGHRS and YFSETQ. J was trimmed by 5 bases and V by 4 bases; bases with no gene match: 6. The CDR3 spans 14 residues. The CDR3 is CASSTGQGQDTQYF. Written as DNA, the CDR3 is TGCGCCAGCAGCACCGGACAGGGTCAAGATACGCAGTATTTT.

This clonotype was recorded at least ten times. As DNA, the CDR3 is TGTGCCAGCAGCTTAGCAGAGACAGAGTATGGCTACACCTTC. This encodes CASSLAETEYGYTF. V gene TRBV7-8 combines with J gene TRBJ1-2, with a weak D call TRBD1 (5 bases). The V gene's germline CDR1 is SGHVS and CDR2 FQNEAQ. Deletions cut 0 bases from V and 5 bases from J, with 10 bases between. The CDR3 runs 14 residues.

This clonotype was seen ten or more times. This chain connects TRBV20-1 to TRBJ1-2; D perhaps matches TRBD1 (5 bases). Trimming removed 3 bases at V and 4 bases at J, with 15 bases between. Germline V gene data show CDR1 as DFQATT and CDR2 as SNEGSKA (reference sequence). There are 14 residues in the CDR3. The CDR3 coding sequence is TGCAGTGCTAGCATCGGGGGGGACGTCTATGGCTACACCTTC. Translated, it gives CSASIGGDVYGYTF.

This clonotype was detected ten times or more. The rearrangement links TRBV7-3 to TRBJ2-1; 10 bases are shared with TRBD2. Germline loops: CDR1 SGHTA, CDR2 FQGTGA. The CDR3 length is 15 residues. V trimming: 1 base; J trimming: 7 bases; junction bases outside the gene matches: 4. The CDR3 DNA sequence: TGTGCCAGCAGCTTAATAGCGGGAGGATTGAATGAGCAGTTCTTC. Protein sequence: CASSLIAGGLNEQFF. The full variable domain, completed using reference TRBV7-3 and TRBJ2-1, is GAGVSQTPSNKVTEKGKYVELRCDPISGHTALYWYRQSLGQGPEFLIYFQGTGAADDSGLPNDRFFAVRPEGSVSTLKIQRTERGDSAVYLCASSLIAGGLNEQFFGPGTRLTVL.

Many counts were recorded for this clonotype. This chain uses TRBV20-1 with TRBJ2-3; TRBD1 aligns across 10 bases. The CDR3 consists of 15 residues. With 0 bases clipped from V and 3 bases from J, the junction kept 3 bases outside the gene matches. Per germline, CDR1 DFQATT and CDR2 SNEGSKA (reference sequence). The CDR3 DNA sequence: TGCAGTGCTAGAGACCTGGACAGGGGGACAGATACGCAGTATTTT. It encodes CSARDLDRGTDTQYF.

This clonotype was recorded many times. J is TRBJ2-7 and V is TRBV12-3 or TRBV12-4, with 8 bases aligning to TRBD2. The ends lost 6 bases at V and 3 bases at J; junction bases unmatched: 4. CDR3 length: 13 residues. The CDR3 DNA sequence: TGTGCCAGCAGACGGACTAGCAGCTACGAGCAGTACTTC. Protein product: CASRRTSSYEQYF.

This rearrangement joins TRBV30 to TRBJ1-1; D is uncertain. The germline CDR1 and CDR2 sequences are GTSNPN and SVGIG (reference sequence). Deletions cut 0 bases from V and 1 base from J, with 15 bases between. CDR3 length: 16 residues. The CDR3 sequence: CAWSVSLLSSNTEAFF. DNA of the CDR3: TGTGCCTGGAGTGTATCGCTTCTCTCGTCGAACACTGAAGCTTTCTTT.

The sample holds many counts of this clonotype. This chain links TRBV28 with TRBJ2-7, with 10 bases lining up with TRBD1. The germline V gene has CDR1 MDHEN and CDR2 SYDVKM. Trimming removed 5 bases from V and 4 bases from J; junction bases left unmatched: 11. CDR3 length: 16 residues. The CDR3 DNA follows: TGTGCCAGCAGTCCCTCCGGGGACAGGGGACGTTACGAGCAGTACTTC. Translation: CASSPSGDRGRYEQYF.

This clonotype showed up many times. The V gene is TRBV6-2 or TRBV6-3, the J gene TRBJ1-5; D is possibly TRBD1 (5 bases). From germline, CDR1 is MNHEY and CDR2 SVGEGT. This CDR3 contains 15 residues. V lost 4 bases and J lost 11, with 21 bases in between. CDR3: CASSSAERQSGTQHF. CDR3 DNA sequence: TGTGCCAGCAGTTCAGCCGAGCGTCAATCAGGGACCCAGCATTTT.

The chain links TRBV5-1 to TRBJ2-5; TRBD1 agrees at 9 bases. V was pared by 0 bases and J by 0 bases, with 3 bases of the junction left unmatched. There are 16 residues in the CDR3. CDR1 is SGHRS, CDR2 YFSETQ, per germline. The CDR3 DNA is TGCGCCAGCAGCTTGGCAGGACAGGGGTACCAAGAGACCCAGTACTTC. Protein product: CASSLAGQGYQETQYF. The variable domain in full, with the rest retrieved from reference TRBV5-1 and TRBJ2-5, is KAGVTQTPRYLIKTRGQQVTLSCSPISGHRSVSWYQQTPGQGLQFLFEYFSETQRNKGNFPGRFSGRQFSNSRSEMNVSTLELGDSALYLCASSLAGQGYQETQYFGPGTRLLVL.

This clonotype was detected many times. The rearrangement links TRBV10-3 to TRBJ2-5, with TRBD2 as a possible D gene (6 bases). The CDR3 runs 13 residues. The germline V gene encodes CDR1 ENHRY and CDR2 SYGVKD. V was clipped by 6 bases and J by 3 bases, with 11 bases between them. The CDR3 DNA sequence: TGTGCCATCAGGGGGACTGGCGAAGAGACCCAGTACTTC. This translates into CAIRGTGEETQYF.

This clonotype was found many times. The V and J genes are TRBV5-6 and TRBJ2-2; weak D call: TRBD1 (5 bases). Trimming pared 2 bases from V and 4 bases from J, leaving 15 bases between. Germline values: CDR1 SGHDT, CDR2 YYEEEE. The CDR3 totals 16 residues. The CDR3 DNA is TGTGCCAGCAGCTTCGGTCAGGGTATTGGCACCGGGGAGCTGTTTTTT. Its translation is CASSFGQGIGTGELFF.

The sample holds many counts of this clonotype. CDR3 nucleotides: TGTGCCAGCTCACCACTATACGAGTCCCAGGGTGGGCAGTTCTTC. As protein: CASSPLYESQGGQFF. V gene TRBV18 combines with J gene TRBJ2-1; D is perhaps TRBD1 (5 bases). Germline V lookup: CDR1 KGHSH, CDR2 LQKENI. The CDR3 loop spans 15 amino acids. Trimming removed 1 base at V and 12 bases at J, with 19 bases between. Together with reference TRBV18 and TRBJ2-1, the CDR3 gives the full variable domain: NAGVMQNPRHLVRRRGQEARLRCSPMKGHSHVYWYRQLPEEGLKFMVYLQKENIIDESGMPKERFSAEFPKEGPSILRIQQVVRGDSAAYFCASSPLYESQGGQFFGPGTRLTVL.